This entry lists 12 T cell receptor beta chains sequenced from one sample in a study of vaccination and CD4 T cells after COVID-19. Their specific antigens are unknown. Treatment noted: approximately 11-day PBMC culture with coronavirus spike peptide pools or control peptides (ViraFEST assay). CD4+ T cells that had been cultured provided DNA sequenced with the Oncomine TCR Beta short-read assay. TCRdb processed the PCR reads anew with MiXCR; each CDR3 protein has one entry. Of around 25,000 distinct CDR3 sequences listed, 58% are singletons. The sample taken for sequencing was CD4+ T cells from blood, cultured in vitro. The origin of the receptors is a human donor who had recovered from COVID-19.

This chain joins TRBV20-1 and TRBJ1-6; 8 nucleotides match TRBD1. The ends lost 5 bases at V and 1 base at J; junction bases unmatched: 16. The V gene's germline CDR1 is DFQATT and CDR2 SNEGSKA (reference sequence). CDR3 length equals 19 residues. CDR3 nucleotide sequence: TGCAGTGCTGGGGACCGACAGGGGAGTAAGCTGTCCTATAATTCACCCCTCCACTTT. It yields the protein CSAGDRQGSKLSYNSPLHF.

Comment on this clonotype: The CDR3 end shows no conserved phenylalanine or tryptophan, and so a read error is likely. The CDR3 is CASSYSQGFGNTIYL. DNA for the CDR3: TGTGCCAGCAGTTACTCTCAGGGATTCGGAAACACCATATATCTT. The rearrangement links TRBV6-5 to TRBJ1-3, with D possibly matching TRBD1 (5 bases). This CDR3 is 15 amino acids long. CDR1 is MNHEY, CDR2 SVGAGI, per germline. The V end lost 0 bases, the J end lost 4 bases, and 10 bases lay between the germline ends.

The V gene is TRBV11-3, the J gene TRBJ2-7; D possibly corresponds to TRBD2 (6 bases). In germline, CDR1 is SGHNT, CDR2 YENEEA. V was shortened by 5 bases and J by 2 bases, with 10 bases between the two germline ends. The CDR3 spans 13 residues. The CDR3 region is CASSMRLAYEQYF. The CDR3 nucleotides are TGTGCCAGCAGCATGAGACTAGCCTACGAGCAGTACTTC.

The chain has TRBV20-1 and TRBJ1-4; TRBD1 aligns across 7 bases. Trimming at V came to 4 bases and at J to 11 bases, leaving 7 bases not matched to a gene. The CDR3 loop spans 12 amino acids. Germline assignment: CDR1 DFQATT and CDR2 SNEGSKA (reference sequence). CDR3: CSATDRVEKLFF. The DNA of the CDR3 is TGCAGTGCTACAGACAGGGTGGAGAAACTGTTTTTT.

This clonotype was picked up a small number of times. This chain joins TRBV6-4 and TRBJ1-2, with D possibly matching TRBD1 (5 bases). The CDR3 spans 14 residues. CDR1 is MRHNA, CDR2 SNTAGT, per germline. Trimming stripped 6 bases from V and 7 bases from J, with 18 bases between. The CDR3 spells CASSRAEGIGGYTF. The CDR3 coding sequence is TGTGCCAGCAGCCGGGCGGAGGGGATTGGTGGCTACACCTTC.

The chain joins TRBV7-8 to TRBJ2-2; 10 positions match TRBD2. Trimming took 1 base from V and 3 from J; bases not matched to a gene: 5. From germline, CDR1 is SGHVS and CDR2 FQNEAQ. CDR3 size: 17 residues. In nucleotides, the CDR3 is TGTGCCAGCAGCTTAGGTAGCGGGGGGATCTACACCGGGGAGCTGTTTTTT. Encoded protein: CASSLGSGGIYTGELFF.

This rearrangement joins TRBV12-3 or TRBV12-4 to TRBJ1-3; D gene ambiguous. The CDR3 loop spans 12 amino acids. Deletions cut 3 bases from V and 7 bases from J, with 7 bases between. The CDR3 DNA reads TGTGCCAGCAGTTTTGGCGGGAACACCATATATTTT. Its protein product is CASSFGGNTIYF.

This CDR3 is CASSALLNTEAFF. The CDR3, as DNA: TGTGCCAGCAGTGCCTTGCTTAACACTGAAGCTTTCTTT. The V gene is TRBV2, the J gene TRBJ1-1, with no clear D. The length of the CDR3 is 13 residues. Germline lookup yields CDR1 SNHLY and CDR2 FYNNEI. V was trimmed by 4 bases and J by 2 bases, leaving 8 bases between them.

The genes are TRBV5-1 and TRBJ2-3; tentative D call: TRBD1 (6 bases). Trimming took off 4 bases at V and 5 bases at J, with 14 bases between the two ends. The germline CDR1 and CDR2 sequences are SGHRS and YFSETQ. The length of the CDR3 is 14 residues. The CDR3 bases are TGCGCCAGCAGCCGTCAGGGGACACGAGATACGCAGTATTTT. Residues: CASSRQGTRDTQYF.

The rearrangement joins TRBV20-1 to TRBJ2-3; D may be TRBD1 (6 bases). V was shortened by 5 bases and J by 0 bases, with 12 bases between the two germline ends. CDR3 length: 14 residues. Germline CDR1 reads DFQATT; CDR2 reads SNEGSKA (reference sequence). CDR3 DNA: TGCAGTGCTTCAGGGGCGACTAGCACAGATACGCAGTATTTT. This gives the protein CSASGATSTDTQYF.

This chain links TRBV7-9 with TRBJ1-2; D gene uncertain. In germline, CDR1 is SEHNR, CDR2 FQNEAQ (reference sequence). The CDR3 contains 13 residues. The V gene lost 5 bases and the J gene lost 0 bases, with 7 bases spanning the gap. The DNA for the CDR3 is TGTGCCAGCAGCCCGGCGGCTAACTATGGCTACACCTTC. Protein sequence: CASSPAANYGYTF.

This sequence joins TRBV15 and TRBJ1-1, with D unclear. CDR1 is LNHNV and CDR2 is YYDKDF in the germline V gene (reference sequence). V was cut by 1 base and J by 6 bases, with 15 bases left in between. This CDR3 region has 15 residues. The DNA of the CDR3 is TGTGCCACCAGCAGAGGTGCCGGGCGAATCGCTGAAGCTTTCTTT. Protein sequence: CATSRGAGRIAEAFF. Together with reference TRBV15 and TRBJ1-1, the CDR3 gives the full variable domain: DAMVIQNPRYQVTQFGKPVTLSCSQTLNHNVMYWYQQKSSQAPKLLFHYYDKDFNNEADTPDNFQSRRPNTSFCFLDIRSPGLGDTAMYLCATSRGAGRIAEAFFGQGTRLTVV.